Listed here are 14 T cell receptor beta chains from one sample, sequenced in a study of blood T cells in healthy people across ages (dated by TCRdb to between 2014 and 2017). Libraries were constructed by 5' RACE. A second PCR of about 6 to 11 cycles was performed with a sample-barcoded 5' primer and a J-beta primer mix. TCRdb cleaned the public reads at Q25 with fastp, built clones with MiXCR and kept in-frame beta chains. Rows merge per CDR3 protein into single entries with the most common DNA and genes. This sample has 1.5 million to 2 million distinct CDR3 sequences in its table, and about 39% of those were observed once. Of the sample, around 23% is held by the ten largest clones. Sequenced input: blood. The receptors shown here come from a human donor in good health.

The rearrangement joins TRBV25-1 to TRBJ1-2; TRBD1 aligns across 9 bases. The germline V gene encodes CDR1 MGHDK and CDR2 SYGVNS. The CDR3 spans 16 residues. With 3 bases clipped from V and 7 bases from J, the junction kept 12 bases outside the gene matches. CDR3 amino acids: CASSEGVWDRAGGYTF. CDR3 DNA sequence: TGTGCCAGCAGTGAGGGTGTATGGGACAGGGCCGGTGGCTACACCTTC.

The rearrangement uses TRBV7-9 and TRBJ1-2; TRBD1 aligns across 8 bases. The germline V gene has CDR1 SEHNR and CDR2 FQNEAQ (reference sequence). The CDR3 covers 15 residues. The junction had 12 bases not matched to a gene; V was cut back by 4 bases and J by 8 bases. CDR3 amino acids: CASSYRGTGGGGYTF. CDR3 in DNA: TGTGCCAGCAGCTACCGTGGAACAGGGGGTGGAGGCTACACCTTC.

Only a few counts were recorded for this clonotype. The chain joins TRBV12-3 or TRBV12-4 to TRBJ2-1, with no clear D. The CDR3 extends over 12 amino acids. V shed 7 bases and J shed 10 bases, with 14 bases lying between them. Written as DNA, the CDR3 is TGTGCCAGCACCCCTGATTCCTACGAGCAGTTCTTC. Its protein product is CASTPDSYEQFF.

This chain links TRBV2 with TRBJ2-3, with no clear D. V lost 6 bases, J lost 3 bases, and 10 bases lay in between. This CDR3 contains 13 residues. Germline V gene lookup returns CDR1 SNHLY and CDR2 FYNNEI. DNA for the CDR3: TGTGCCAGCAGCTCACCCGAGACAGATACGCAGTATTTT. Its translation is CASSSPETDTQYF.

The rearrangement links TRBV29-1 to TRBJ2-3; the match to TRBD2 covers 7 bases. The germline V gene encodes CDR1 SQVTM and CDR2 ANQGSEA. This CDR3 is 14 amino acids long. V was pared by 7 bases and J by 1 base, with 8 bases of the junction left unmatched. The DNA for the CDR3 is TGCAGCGCCTCTACTAGCGTGGGCACAGATACGCAGTATTTT. As protein: CSASTSVGTDTQYF.

This clonotype has more than one count but fewer than ten. The chain employs TRBV5-1 and TRBJ2-1; possible D gene TRBD1, 7 bases. Between the trimmed V and J ends, which lost 0 bases and 10 bases, there was a span of 14 bases. The length of the CDR3 is 14 residues. Germline CDR1 and CDR2: SGHRS and YFSETQ. CDR3 sequence reads: CASSLVQGGGEQFF. The CDR3 nucleotides read TGCGCCAGCAGCTTGGTTCAGGGGGGCGGAGAGCAGTTCTTC. The full variable domain, its missing parts supplied by reference TRBV5-1 and TRBJ2-1, is KAGVTQTPRYLIKTRGQQVTLSCSPISGHRSVSWYQQTPGQGLQFLFEYFSETQRNKGNFPGRFSGRQFSNSRSEMNVSTLELGDSALYLCASSLVQGGGEQFFGPGTRLTVL.

CDR3 in amino acids: CASSQEMTGSYGYTF. The CDR3 DNA is TGCGCCAGCAGCCAAGAAATGACAGGATCATATGGCTACACCTTC. The chain joins TRBV4-3 to TRBJ1-2, with D possibly being TRBD1 (6 bases). This CDR3 comprises 15 residues. V dropped 0 bases and J dropped 5 bases, with 13 bases sitting between them. CDR1 is LGHNA, CDR2 YSLEER, per germline.

V gene TRBV12-3 or TRBV12-4 combines with J gene TRBJ2-4, with 9 bases identical to TRBD1. V shed 1 base, J shed 0 bases, and the junction held 4 bases outside the gene matches. The CDR3 length is 17 residues. CDR3 DNA sequence: TGTGCCAGCAGTTTAGGTCGGACAGGGGTAGCCAAAAACATTCAGTACTTC. Protein sequence: CASSLGRTGVAKNIQYF.

The genes are TRBV5-1 and TRBJ2-7; D is unclear. Trimming stripped 0 bases from V and 2 bases from J, with 9 bases between. Germline V gene lookup returns CDR1 SGHRS and CDR2 YFSETQ. The CDR3 has 14 amino acids. The CDR3 spells CASSLDLSTYEQYF. The CDR3 DNA is TGCGCCAGCAGCTTGGATTTGTCGACCTACGAGCAGTACTTC. Full variable domain (remainder filled in from reference TRBV5-1 and TRBJ2-7): KAGVTQTPRYLIKTRGQQVTLSCSPISGHRSVSWYQQTPGQGLQFLFEYFSETQRNKGNFPGRFSGRQFSNSRSEMNVSTLELGDSALYLCASSLDLSTYEQYFGPGTRLTVT.

The chain couples TRBV28 to TRBJ1-4; no clear D. Germline CDR1 is MDHEN and CDR2 is SYDVKM. Trimming shortened V by 1 base and J by 10 bases, and 22 bases separated the two germline ends. This CDR3 is 17 amino acids long. The CDR3 bases are TGTGCCAGCAGTTTATCACGTTGGGCAGCCTCAGCCAGAAAACTGTTTTTT. It yields the protein CASSLSRWAASARKLFF.

The chain couples TRBV27 to TRBJ2-5; TRBD2 is a possible D gene (6 bases). CDR1 is MNHEY, CDR2 SMNVEV, per germline (reference sequence). V lost 2 bases, J lost 5 bases, and 18 bases lay in between. The CDR3 runs 16 residues. In nucleotides, the CDR3 is TGTGCCAGCAGTTTAGCGGGGTCAGCGCCCGGGGAGACCCAGTACTTC. It encodes CASSLAGSAPGETQYF.

CDR3 bases: TGCGCCAGCAGCTCGGGACAGCTAAATACAGATACGCAGTATTTT. As protein: CASSSGQLNTDTQYF. V is TRBV5-1 and J is TRBJ2-3; 7 bases match TRBD1. The CDR3 runs 15 residues. CDR1 is SGHRS, CDR2 YFSETQ, per germline. After removal of 3 bases from V and 3 bases from J, the junction contained 7 bases not matched to a gene. The complete variable domain, with remaining parts taken from reference TRBV5-1 and TRBJ2-3, reads KAGVTQTPRYLIKTRGQQVTLSCSPISGHRSVSWYQQTPGQGLQFLFEYFSETQRNKGNFPGRFSGRQFSNSRSEMNVSTLELGDSALYLCASSSGQLNTDTQYFGPGTRLTVL.

This chain joins TRBV7-2 and TRBJ1-2; 10 bases are a match to TRBD1. The germline CDR1 and CDR2 sequences are SGHTA and FQGNSA. The CDR3 is 16 amino acids. After removal of 5 bases from V and 1 base from J, the junction contained 7 bases not matched to a gene. The CDR3, as DNA: TGTGCCAGCAGCCCCCGGAGGGACAGGGGTAACTATGGCTACACCTTC. Translating it yields CASSPRRDRGNYGYTF. Complete variable domain (other parts from reference TRBV7-2 and TRBJ1-2): GAGVSQSPSNKVTEKGKDVELRCDPISGHTALYWYRQSLGQGLEFLIYFQGNSAPDKSGLPSDRFSAERTGGSVSTLTIQRTQQEDSAVYLCASSPRRDRGNYGYTFGSGTRLTVV.

This clonotype was observed a handful of times. This chain links TRBV12-3 or TRBV12-4 with TRBJ1-2, with 9 bases that match TRBD1. This CDR3 contains 15 residues. V lost 6 bases and J lost 8; bases outside the gene matches: 13. CDR3 sequence (DNA): TGTGCCAGCAGCTCCGGGACAGGGCCGTTTGGAGGCTACACCTTC. Translation: CASSSGTGPFGGYTF.